This T cell receptor beta chain was identified during a study of identical twins. Study-wide results and limits: Insertions ran lower in abundant cord blood beta clonotypes, though not in memory repertoires. Twin pairs had excess sharing that was weaker in beta out-of-frame sequences. Twin-shared out-of-frame alpha sequences showed excess low generation probability.

Addition of a universal primer site occurred through template switching, and cDNA carried unique molecular identifiers. TCRdb re-called the 5' RACE reads with MiXCR, one entry per CDR3 protein. The sample lists 1.5 million to 2 million distinct CDR3 sequences; less than 35% were seen once. This clonotype was observed a handful of times. Its target is unknown. This CDR3 contains 14 residues. In germline, CDR1 is SQVTM, CDR2 ANQGSEA. Trimming took 3 bases from V and 3 from J, leaving 14 bases between them. Input material: cord blood. J is TRBJ1-2 and V is TRBV29-1; D may be TRBD1 (5 bases). The TCR comes from a newborn girl in good health. CDR3 region: CSVDLRGMDYGYTF. The CDR3 region has the DNA TGCAGCGTTGATCTTCGGGGCATGGACTATGGCTACACCTTC. Full variable domain (missing parts from reference TRBV29-1 and TRBJ1-2): SAVISQKPSRDICQRGTSLTIQCQVDSQVTMMFWYRQQPGQSLTLIATANQGSEATYESGFVIDKFPISRPNLTFSTLTVSNMSPEDSSIYLCSVDLRGMDYGYTFGSGTRLTVV.